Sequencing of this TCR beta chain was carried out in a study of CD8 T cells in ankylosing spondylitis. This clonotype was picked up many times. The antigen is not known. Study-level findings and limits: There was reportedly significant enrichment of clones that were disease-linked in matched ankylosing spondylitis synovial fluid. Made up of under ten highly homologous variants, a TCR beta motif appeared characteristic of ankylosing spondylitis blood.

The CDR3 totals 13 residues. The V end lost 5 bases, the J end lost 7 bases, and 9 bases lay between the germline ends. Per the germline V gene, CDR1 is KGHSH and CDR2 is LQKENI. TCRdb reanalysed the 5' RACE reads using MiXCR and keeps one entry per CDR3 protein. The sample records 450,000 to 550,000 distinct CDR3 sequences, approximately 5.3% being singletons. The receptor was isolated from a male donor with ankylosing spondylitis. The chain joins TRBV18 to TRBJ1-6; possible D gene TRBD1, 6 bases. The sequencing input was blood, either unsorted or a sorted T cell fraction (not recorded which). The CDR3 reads CASSSQGNSPLHF. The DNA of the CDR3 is TGTGCCAGCTCATCGCAGGGGAATTCACCCCTCCACTTT.